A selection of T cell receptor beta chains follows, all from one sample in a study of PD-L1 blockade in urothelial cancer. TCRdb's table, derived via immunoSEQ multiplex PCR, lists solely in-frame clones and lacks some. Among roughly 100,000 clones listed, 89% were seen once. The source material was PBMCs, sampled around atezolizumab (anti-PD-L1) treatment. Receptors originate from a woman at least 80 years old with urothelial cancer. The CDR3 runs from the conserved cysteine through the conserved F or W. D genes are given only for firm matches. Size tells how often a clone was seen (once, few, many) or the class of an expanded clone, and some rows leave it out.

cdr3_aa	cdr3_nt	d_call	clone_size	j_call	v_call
CAGALGGSDIQYF	TGTGCCGGGGCCCTAGGCGGGAGTGACATTCAGTACTTC	TRBD2	NA	TRBJ2-4	TRBV2
CASSFSGLATDEQFF	TGCGCCAGCAGCTTTTCAGGGTTGGCAACGGATGAGCAGTTCTTC	NA	NA	TRBJ2-1	TRBV5-1
CASSTTGGRNQPQHF	TGTGCCAGTAGTACTACCGGGGGGAGGAATCAGCCCCAGCATTTT	NA	few	TRBJ1-5	TRBV19
CASQISRGSTEAFF	TGTGCCAGCCAGATCTCACGGGGGAGCACTGAAGCTTTCTTT	NA	NA	TRBJ1-1	TRBV6-5
CASRTAWALNAFF	TGTGCCAGCCGGACAGCTTGGGCCTTGAATGCTTTCTTT	NA	few	TRBJ1-1	TRBV5-6
CASSVEEGSGNYEQYF	TGTGCCAGCAGCGTAGAGGAGGGTAGCGGGAATTACGAGCAGTACTTC	TRBD2	NA	TRBJ2-7	TRBV9
CASSEAFSLNEKLFF	TGTGCCAGCAGTGAAGCCTTTAGCCTTAATGAAAAACTGTTTTTT	NA	NA	TRBJ1-4	TRBV6-1
CASSTTSGSPSTGELFF	TGTGCCAGCAGTACGACTAGCGGGAGTCCGAGTACCGGGGAGCTGTTTTTT	TRBD2	NA	TRBJ2-2	TRBV6-4
CASSFLDRERYGYTF	TGTGCCAGCAGTTTCTTGGACAGGGAAAGGTATGGCTACACCTTC	TRBD1	once	TRBJ1-2	TRBV28
CASSLGQTYTDTQYF	TGTGCCAGCAGCTTGGGACAGACATACACAGATACGCAGTATTTT	TRBD1	NA	TRBJ2-3	TRBV7-9
CASSSQGINQPQHF	TGTGCCAGCAGCTCACAGGGGATCAATCAGCCCCAGCATTTT	TRBD1	once	TRBJ1-5	TRBV2
CATRAGTGKQETQYF	TGTGCCACGCGAGCAGGGACAGGGAAGCAAGAGACCCAGTACTTC	TRBD1	NA	TRBJ2-5	TRBV2
CASSGQDGREQYF	TGCGCCAGCAGCGGCCAGGATGGTCGGGAGCAGTACTTC	NA	NA	TRBJ2-7	TRBV5-1